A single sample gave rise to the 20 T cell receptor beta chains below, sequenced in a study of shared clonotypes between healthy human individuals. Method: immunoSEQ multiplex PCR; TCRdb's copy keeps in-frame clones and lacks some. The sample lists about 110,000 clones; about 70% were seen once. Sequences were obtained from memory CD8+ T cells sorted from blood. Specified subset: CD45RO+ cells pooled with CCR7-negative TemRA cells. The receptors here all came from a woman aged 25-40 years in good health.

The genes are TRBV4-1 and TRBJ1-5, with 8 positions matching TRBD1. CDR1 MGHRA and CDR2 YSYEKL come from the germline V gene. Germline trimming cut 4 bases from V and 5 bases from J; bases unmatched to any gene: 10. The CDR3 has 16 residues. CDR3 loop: CASSPVGRGRHQPQHF. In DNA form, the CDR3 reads TGCGCCAGCAGCCCGGTCGGCAGGGGGCGGCATCAGCCCCAGCATTTT.

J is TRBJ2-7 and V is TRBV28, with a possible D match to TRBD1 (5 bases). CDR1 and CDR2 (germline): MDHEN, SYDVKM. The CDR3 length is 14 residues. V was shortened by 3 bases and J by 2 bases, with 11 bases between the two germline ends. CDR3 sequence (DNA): TGTGCCAGCAGTTTTTTGCAGGGTCCCTACGAGCAGTACTTC. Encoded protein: CASSFLQGPYEQYF.

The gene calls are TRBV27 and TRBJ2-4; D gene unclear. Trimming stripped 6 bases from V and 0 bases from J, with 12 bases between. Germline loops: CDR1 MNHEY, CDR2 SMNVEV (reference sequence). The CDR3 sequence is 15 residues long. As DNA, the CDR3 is TGTGCCAGCAGAGTACCAATTGTAGCCAAAAACATTCAGTACTTC. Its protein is CASRVPIVAKNIQYF.

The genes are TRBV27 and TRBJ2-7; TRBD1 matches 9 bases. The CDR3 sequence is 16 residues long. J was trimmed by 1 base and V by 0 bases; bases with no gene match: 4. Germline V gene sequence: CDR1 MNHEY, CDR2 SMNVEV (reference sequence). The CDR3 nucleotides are TGTGCCAGCAGTTTATCGATCGGGACAGGGTCCTACGAGCAGTACTTC. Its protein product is CASSLSIGTGSYEQYF.

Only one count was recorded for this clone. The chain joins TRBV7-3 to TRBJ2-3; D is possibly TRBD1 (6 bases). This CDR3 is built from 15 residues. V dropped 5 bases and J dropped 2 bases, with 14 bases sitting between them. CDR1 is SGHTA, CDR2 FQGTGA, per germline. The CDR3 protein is CASSPTGYITDTQYF. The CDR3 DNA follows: TGTGCCAGCAGCCCTACAGGGTACATCACAGATACGCAGTATTTT.

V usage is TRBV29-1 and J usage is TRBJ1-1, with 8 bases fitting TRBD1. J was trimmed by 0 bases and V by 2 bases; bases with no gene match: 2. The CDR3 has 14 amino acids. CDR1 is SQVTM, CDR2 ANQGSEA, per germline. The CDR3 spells CSVEPTGVNTEAFF. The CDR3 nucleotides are TGCAGCGTTGAACCGACAGGGGTGAACACTGAAGCTTTCTTT.

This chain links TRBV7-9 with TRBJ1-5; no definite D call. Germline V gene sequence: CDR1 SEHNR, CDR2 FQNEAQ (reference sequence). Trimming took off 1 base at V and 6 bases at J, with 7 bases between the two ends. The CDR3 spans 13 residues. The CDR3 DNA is TGTGCCAGCAGCTTAGATCTCGGTCAGCCCCAGCATTTT. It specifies CASSLDLGQPQHF. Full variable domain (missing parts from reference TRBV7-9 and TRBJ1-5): DTGVSQNPRHKITKRGQNVTFRCDPISEHNRLYWYRQTLGQGPEFLTYFQNEAQLEKSRLLSDRFSAERPKGSFSTLEIQRTEQGDSAMYLCASSLDLGQPQHFGDGTRLSIL.

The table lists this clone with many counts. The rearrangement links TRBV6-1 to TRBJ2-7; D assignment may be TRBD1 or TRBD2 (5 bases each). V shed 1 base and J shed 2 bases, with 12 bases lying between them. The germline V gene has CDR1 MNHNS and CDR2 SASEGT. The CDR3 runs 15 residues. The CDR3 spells CASSEEGTAPYEQYF. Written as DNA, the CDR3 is TGTGCCAGCAGTGAAGAGGGGACCGCGCCCTACGAGCAGTACTTC.

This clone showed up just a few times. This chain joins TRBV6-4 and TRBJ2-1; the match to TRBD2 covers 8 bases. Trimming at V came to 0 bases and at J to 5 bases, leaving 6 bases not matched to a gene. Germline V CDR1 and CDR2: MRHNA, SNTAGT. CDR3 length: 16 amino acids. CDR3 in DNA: TGTGCCAGCAGTGACTCGAGCGGGAGTGGGCACAATGAGCAGTTCTTC. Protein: CASSDSSGSGHNEQFF.

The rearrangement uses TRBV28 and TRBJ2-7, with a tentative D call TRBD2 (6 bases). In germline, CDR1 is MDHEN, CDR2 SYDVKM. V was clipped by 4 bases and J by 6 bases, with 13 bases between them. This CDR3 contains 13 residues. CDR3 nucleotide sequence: TGTGCCAGCAGTTACGGGGGTACGGGCGAGCAGTACTTC. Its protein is CASSYGGTGEQYF.

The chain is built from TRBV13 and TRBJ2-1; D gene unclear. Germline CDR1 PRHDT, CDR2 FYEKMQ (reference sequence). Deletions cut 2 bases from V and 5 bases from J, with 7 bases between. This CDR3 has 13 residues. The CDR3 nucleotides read TGTGCCAGCAGCTTATTCATCAACAATGAGCAGTTCTTC. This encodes CASSLFINNEQFF.

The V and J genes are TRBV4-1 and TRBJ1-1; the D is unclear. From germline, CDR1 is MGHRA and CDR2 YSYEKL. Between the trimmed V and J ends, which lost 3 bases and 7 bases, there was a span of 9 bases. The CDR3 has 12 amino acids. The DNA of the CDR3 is TGCGCCAGCAGCCAGTCAGCCTATGAAGCTTTCTTT. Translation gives CASSQSAYEAFF.

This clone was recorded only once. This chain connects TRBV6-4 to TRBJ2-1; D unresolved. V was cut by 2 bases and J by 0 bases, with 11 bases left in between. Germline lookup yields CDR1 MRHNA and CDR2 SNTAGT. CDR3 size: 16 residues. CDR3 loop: CASSDGMVSSYNEQFF. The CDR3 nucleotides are TGTGCCAGCAGTGACGGGATGGTAAGCTCCTACAATGAGCAGTTCTTC.

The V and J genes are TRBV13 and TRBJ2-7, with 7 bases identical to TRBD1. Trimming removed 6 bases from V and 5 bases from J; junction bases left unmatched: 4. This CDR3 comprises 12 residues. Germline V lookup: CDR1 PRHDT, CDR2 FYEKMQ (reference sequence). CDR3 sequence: CASRKTGDEQYF. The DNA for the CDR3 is TGTGCCAGCAGGAAAACAGGGGACGAGCAGTACTTC.

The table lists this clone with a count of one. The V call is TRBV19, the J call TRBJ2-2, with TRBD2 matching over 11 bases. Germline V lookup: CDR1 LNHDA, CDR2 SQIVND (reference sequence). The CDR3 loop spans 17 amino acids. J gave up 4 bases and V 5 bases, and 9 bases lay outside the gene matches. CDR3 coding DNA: TGTGCCAGTAGTGTACCGGGACTAGCGGCATTCACCGGGGAGCTGTTTTTT. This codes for CASSVPGLAAFTGELFF.

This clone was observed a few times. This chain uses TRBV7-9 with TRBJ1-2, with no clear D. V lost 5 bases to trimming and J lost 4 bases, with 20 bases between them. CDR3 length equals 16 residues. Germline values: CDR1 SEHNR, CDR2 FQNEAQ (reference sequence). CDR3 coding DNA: TGTGCCAGCAGCATACGTGGATATGGAAAGACCTATGGCTACACCTTC. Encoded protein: CASSIRGYGKTYGYTF.

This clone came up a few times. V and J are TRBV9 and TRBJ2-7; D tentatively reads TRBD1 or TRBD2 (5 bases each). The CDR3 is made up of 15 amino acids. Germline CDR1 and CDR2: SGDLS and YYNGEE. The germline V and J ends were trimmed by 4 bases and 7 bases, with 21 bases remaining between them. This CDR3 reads CASSLDGTEMGEQYF. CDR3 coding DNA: TGTGCCAGCAGCCTCGACGGGACCGAGATGGGGGAGCAGTACTTC.

The CDR3 DNA is TGTGCCAGCAGTGAGCACAGGGCAAACACCGGGGAGCTGTTTTTT. This encodes CASSEHRANTGELFF. The chain recombines TRBV6-4 with TRBJ2-2; possibly TRBD1 for D (6 bases). V gave up 3 bases and J gave up 2 bases, with 10 bases separating them. The CDR3 contains 15 residues. Germline V gene sequence: CDR1 MRHNA, CDR2 SNTAGT.

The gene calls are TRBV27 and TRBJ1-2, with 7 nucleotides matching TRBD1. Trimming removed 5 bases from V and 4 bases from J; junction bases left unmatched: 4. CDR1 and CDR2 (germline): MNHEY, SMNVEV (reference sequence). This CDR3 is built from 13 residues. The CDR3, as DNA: TGTGCCAGCAGTCCGGACAGGATCTATGGCTACACCTTC. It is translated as CASSPDRIYGYTF.

In DNA form, the CDR3 reads TGCGCCAGCAACCCCCCTCCGGGACAGGGTGGAGATAGCAATCAGCCCCAGCATTTT. It translates to CASNPPPGQGGDSNQPQHF. The genes are TRBV5-1 and TRBJ1-5; 9 bases line up with TRBD1. The V and J ends lost 6 bases and 0 bases, in that order; junction bases with no gene match: 16. The CDR3 is made up of 19 amino acids. Germline-derived CDR1 and CDR2 are SGHRS and YFSETQ. Combining the CDR3 with reference TRBV5-1 and TRBJ1-5 gives the whole variable domain KAGVTQTPRYLIKTRGQQVTLSCSPISGHRSVSWYQQTPGQGLQFLFEYFSETQRNKGNFPGRFSGRQFSNSRSEMNVSTLELGDSALYLCASNPPPGQGGDSNQPQHFGDGTRLSIL.